The 23 T cell receptor beta chains given below trace back to one sample, sequenced in a study of blood T cells in healthy people across ages (dated by TCRdb to about 2015). Libraries were made using 5' RACE. Sequencing was carried out with an Illumina HiSeq 2500. The second PCR ran for about 7 to 11 cycles and used a J-beta primer mix along with a sample-barcoded 5' primer. TCRdb passed the public sequencing reads through fastp at Q25 and MiXCR, retaining productive beta sequences. Rows are unified per CDR3 protein, each entry keeping the most common DNA and genes. The table for this sample lists hundreds of thousands of distinct CDR3 sequences; approximately 50% of them were counted only once. Together, the top ten hold 25% to 35% of the sample. Sequencing was carried out using blood. Receptors were obtained from a woman in her sixties in good health.

The table lists this clonotype with a few counts. The gene calls are TRBV28 and TRBJ2-3; tentatively, D is TRBD2 (6 bases). The CDR3 runs to 18 residues. V shed 4 bases and J shed 1 base, with 21 bases lying between them. Looked up from germline, CDR1 is MDHEN and CDR2 is SYDVKM. CDR3 DNA: TGTGCCAGCAGTTATGGGGGAGGTCCGGGCACGCGCACAGATACGCAGTATTTT. This encodes CASSYGGGPGTRTDTQYF. Together with reference TRBV28 and TRBJ2-3, the CDR3 gives the full variable domain: DVKVTQSSRYLVKRTGEKVFLECVQDMDHENMFWYRQDPGLGLRLIYFSYDVKMKEKGDIPEGYSVSREKKERFSLILESASTNQTSMYLCASSYGGGPGTRTDTQYFGPGTRLTVL.

The chain combines TRBV5-4 with TRBJ1-6, with D uncertain. Trimming removed 4 bases at V and 6 bases at J, with 14 bases between. The CDR3 runs 15 residues. Germline V gene data show CDR1 as SGHNT and CDR2 as YYREEE (reference sequence). CDR3 DNA: TGTGCCAGCAGCGCCCGGACTCGGAGTAATTCACCCCTCCACTTT. Translated: CASSARTRSNSPLHF.

The chain couples TRBV4-2 to TRBJ2-7; D is unresolved. V dropped 4 bases and J dropped 1 base, with 14 bases sitting between them. CDR1 is LGHNA and CDR2 is YNFKEQ in the germline V gene. The CDR3 runs 15 residues. Written as DNA, the CDR3 is TGTGCCAGCAGCCGAGACCCTGACCCGTCCTACGAGCAGTACTTC. This gives the protein CASSRDPDPSYEQYF.

The CDR3 nucleotides are TGTGCCAGCAGCTTAGAGGGGGCGAAGGAGTACTTC. Translated, it gives CASSLEGAKEYF. The rearrangement uses TRBV7-2 and TRBJ2-7, with 7 nucleotides matching TRBD1. Germline assignment: CDR1 SGHTA and CDR2 FQGNSA. The CDR3 totals 12 residues. V lost 1 base to trimming and J lost 11 bases; unmatched junction nucleotides: 5.

DNA for the CDR3: TGCGCCAGCAGCTTGGACACGGGACTAGCGGGAGGCCGCCTTTACAATGAGCAGTTCTTC. Encoded protein: CASSLDTGLAGGRLYNEQFF. The V and J genes are TRBV5-1 and TRBJ2-1; 15 bases match TRBD2. With 0 bases clipped from V and 4 bases from J, the junction kept 11 bases outside the gene matches. The CDR3 length is 20 residues. Germline V gene lookup returns CDR1 SGHRS and CDR2 YFSETQ. Full variable domain (remainder filled in from reference TRBV5-1 and TRBJ2-1): KAGVTQTPRYLIKTRGQQVTLSCSPISGHRSVSWYQQTPGQGLQFLFEYFSETQRNKGNFPGRFSGRQFSNSRSEMNVSTLELGDSALYLCASSLDTGLAGGRLYNEQFFGPGTRLTVL.

The sample holds many counts of this clonotype. This chain uses TRBV3-1 with TRBJ2-3; 7 bases match TRBD2. V was pared by 4 bases and J by 9 bases, with 4 bases of the junction left unmatched. Germline values: CDR1 LGHDT, CDR2 YNNKEL (reference sequence). This CDR3 is 12 amino acids long. The CDR3 sequence: CASSPSSGTQYF. The CDR3 DNA sequence: TGTGCCAGCAGCCCCTCTAGCGGCACGCAGTATTTT.

This clonotype showed up just a few times. The gene calls are TRBV7-8 and TRBJ2-7; 8 nucleotides line up with TRBD1. The CDR3 loop spans 15 amino acids. Germline CDR1 and CDR2: SGHVS and FQNEAQ. V trimming: 5 bases; J trimming: 4 bases; junction bases outside the gene matches: 10. The CDR3 nucleotides are TGTGCCAGCAGCGGCCGGGACAGGAGGGCTTACGAGCAGTACTTC. This encodes CASSGRDRRAYEQYF. Looking up the rest from reference TRBV7-8 and TRBJ2-7 gives the full variable domain: GAGVSQSPRYKVAKRGQDVALRCDPISGHVSLFWYQQALGQGPEFLTYFQNEAQLDKSGLPSDRFFAERPEGSVSTLKIQRTQQEDSAVYLCASSGRDRRAYEQYFGPGTRLTVT.

The CDR3 region has the DNA TGTGCCACCAGCAGAGATGTGGGACTAGCGGTGTACGAGCAGTACTTC. Protein product: CATSRDVGLAVYEQYF. This rearrangement joins TRBV15 to TRBJ2-4; 11 nucleotides line up with TRBD2. The end of the DNA aligns better with TRBJ2-7, so the J call may be wrong. Germline lookup yields CDR1 LNHNV and CDR2 YYDKDF (reference sequence). This CDR3 spans 16 amino acids.

This clonotype was observed at least ten times. V is TRBV6-5 and J is TRBJ2-3; D unresolved. Germline CDR1 reads MNHEY; CDR2 reads SVGAGI. The CDR3 is 14 amino acids. V gave up 5 bases and J gave up 8 bases, with 17 bases separating them. CDR3 in DNA: TGTGCCAGCAGTAGATATACGGGCCGCGGTACGCAGTATTTT. This sequence encodes CASSRYTGRGTQYF.

In the case of this clonotype: Possible read error: a much larger clone is one base away. The V and J genes are TRBV11-2 and TRBJ2-5; D may be TRBD1 (9 bases). In germline, CDR1 is SGHAT, CDR2 FQNNGV. The CDR3 totals 15 residues. Trimming left V 5 bases short and J 11 bases short, with 24 bases between. The CDR3 loop reads CASSRPGQGLEEQYF. CDR3 in DNA: TGTGCCAGCAGCCGTCCGGGACAGGGACTAGAGGAGCAGTACTTC.

The chain is built from TRBV9 and TRBJ2-2; no definite D call. Between the trimmed V and J ends, which lost 0 bases and 5 bases, there was a span of 2 bases. This CDR3 has 12 amino acids. Germline assignment: CDR1 SGDLS and CDR2 YYNGEE. The CDR3 nucleotides are TGTGCCAGCAGCGTAGATACCGGGGAGCTGTTTTTT. Translation: CASSVDTGELFF.

This clonotype was observed at least ten times. V gene TRBV29-1 combines with J gene TRBJ2-1; 8 nucleotides agree with TRBD2. CDR3 length: 14 residues. V trimming: 4 bases; J trimming: 4 bases; junction bases outside the gene matches: 6. Germline lookup yields CDR1 SQVTM and CDR2 ANQGSEA. The CDR3 is CSVGERGTYNEQFF. The CDR3 DNA sequence: TGCAGCGTTGGAGAGCGGGGGACTTACAATGAGCAGTTCTTC.

The rearrangement joins TRBV9 to TRBJ2-1, with 7 bases aligning to TRBD1. CDR1 SGDLS and CDR2 YYNGEE come from the germline V gene. The V gene end was trimmed by 5 bases and the J gene end by 0 bases; junction bases not matched to a gene: 5. This CDR3 contains 15 residues. The chain's CDR3 is CASSQEGASYNEQFF. The CDR3 nucleotides are TGTGCCAGCAGTCAAGAGGGGGCCTCCTACAATGAGCAGTTCTTC.

This chain connects TRBV28 to TRBJ2-1; 11 nucleotides match TRBD2. The CDR3 has 16 amino acids. Trimming removed 6 bases from V and 4 bases from J; junction bases left unmatched: 8. The germline V gene has CDR1 MDHEN and CDR2 SYDVKM. The CDR3, as DNA: TGTGCCAGCAGCCCCACGAGACTAGCGGGATACAATGAGCAGTTCTTC. Translated, it gives CASSPTRLAGYNEQFF. The complete variable domain, with remaining parts taken from reference TRBV28 and TRBJ2-1, reads DVKVTQSSRYLVKRTGEKVFLECVQDMDHENMFWYRQDPGLGLRLIYFSYDVKMKEKGDIPEGYSVSREKKERFSLILESASTNQTSMYLCASSPTRLAGYNEQFFGPGTRLTVL.

The J gene is TRBJ2-3, the V gene TRBV7-3; tentatively, D is TRBD2 (6 bases). CDR3 length: 15 residues. Germline V gene data show CDR1 as SGHTA and CDR2 as FQGTGA. Trimming took off 5 bases at V and 0 bases at J, with 12 bases between the two ends. DNA of the CDR3: TGTGCCAGCAGCCGGCGGGGCGACAGCACAGATACGCAGTATTTT. Translated, it gives CASSRRGDSTDTQYF.

CDR3 residues: CSAPLASGTGELFF. The CDR3 nucleotides read TGCAGTGCTCCCTTAGCGAGCGGAACCGGGGAGCTGTTTTTT. This sequence joins TRBV20-1 and TRBJ2-2, with D perhaps matching TRBD2 (5 bases). V lost 5 bases and J 5 bases, leaving 15 bases between the germline ends. Germline assignment: CDR1 DFQATT and CDR2 SNEGSKA (reference sequence). The CDR3 has 14 residues.

The J gene is TRBJ1-1, the V gene TRBV7-9, with TRBD1 matching 7 bases. V was clipped by 5 bases and J by 10 bases; unmatched bases: 7. The germline V gene encodes CDR1 SEHNR and CDR2 FQNEAQ (reference sequence). The CDR3 is 12 residues long. CDR3 in amino acids: CASSATGVLAFF. The CDR3 DNA reads as TGTGCCAGCAGCGCTACAGGGGTGCTAGCTTTCTTT.

This clonotype was seen a few times. This rearrangement joins TRBV11-2 to TRBJ2-5; 8 bases map to TRBD2. Germline loops: CDR1 SGHAT, CDR2 FQNNGV. V was pared by 3 bases and J by 5 bases, with 8 bases of the junction left unmatched. The CDR3 totals 15 residues. The CDR3 coding sequence is TGTGCCAGCAGCTTCCCCGGGACTAGGGTCGAGACCCAGTACTTC. Amino acid sequence: CASSFPGTRVETQYF.

The V gene is TRBV4-1, the J gene TRBJ2-4, with D possibly matching TRBD1 (5 bases). In germline, CDR1 is MGHRA, CDR2 YSYEKL. The CDR3 loop spans 15 amino acids. The ends were cut back, 3 bases at V and 0 bases at J, with 9 bases in the middle. The CDR3 here is CASSQQGAAKNIQYF. Here the CDR3 DNA reads TGCGCCAGCAGCCAGCAGGGTGCAGCCAAAAACATTCAGTACTTC.

The chain uses TRBV11-2 and TRBJ2-7; D is ambiguous. The J call may not be correct, given that the DNA end is closer to TRBJ2-5. CDR3 length equals 12 residues. Germline CDR1 reads SGHAT; CDR2 reads FQNNGV. CDR3 protein: CAISSVRETQYF. CDR3 bases: TGTGCCATCTCGTCAGTTCGGGAGACCCAGTACTTC.

The chain uses TRBV20-1 and TRBJ1-6; the match to TRBD1 covers 7 bases. The CDR3 covers 18 residues. Trimming cost V 3 bases and J 3 bases; bases outside gene matches: 14. Germline V gives CDR1 DFQATT, CDR2 SNEGSKA (reference sequence). CDR3 bases: TGCAGTGCTAGCCGGACAGGAGGGGGAACCGTCTATAATTCACCCCTCCACTTT. This encodes CSASRTGGGTVYNSPLHF.

This clonotype was seen more than once but under ten times. The V call is TRBV4-3, the J call TRBJ2-4; D is perhaps TRBD1 or TRBD2 (5 bases each). The CDR3 is made up of 10 amino acids. CDR1 and CDR2 (germline): LGHNA, YSLEER. Trimming cost V 3 bases and J 13 bases, with 7 bases left between them. The CDR3 reads CASSQGEQYF. DNA of the CDR3: TGCGCCAGCAGCCAGGGGGAACAGTACTTC.

A few counts support this clonotype. DNA for the CDR3: TGCGCCAGCAGCCAAGATCTCATTGGCACTAGCGGGATCATTGAGCAGTTCTTC. Amino acid sequence: CASSQDLIGTSGIIEQFF. The chain joins TRBV4-3 to TRBJ2-1; TRBD2 agrees at 10 bases. V shed 0 bases and J 9 bases; nucleotides not matched to a gene: 14. Germline-derived CDR1 and CDR2 are LGHNA and YSLEER. The CDR3 loop spans 18 amino acids.